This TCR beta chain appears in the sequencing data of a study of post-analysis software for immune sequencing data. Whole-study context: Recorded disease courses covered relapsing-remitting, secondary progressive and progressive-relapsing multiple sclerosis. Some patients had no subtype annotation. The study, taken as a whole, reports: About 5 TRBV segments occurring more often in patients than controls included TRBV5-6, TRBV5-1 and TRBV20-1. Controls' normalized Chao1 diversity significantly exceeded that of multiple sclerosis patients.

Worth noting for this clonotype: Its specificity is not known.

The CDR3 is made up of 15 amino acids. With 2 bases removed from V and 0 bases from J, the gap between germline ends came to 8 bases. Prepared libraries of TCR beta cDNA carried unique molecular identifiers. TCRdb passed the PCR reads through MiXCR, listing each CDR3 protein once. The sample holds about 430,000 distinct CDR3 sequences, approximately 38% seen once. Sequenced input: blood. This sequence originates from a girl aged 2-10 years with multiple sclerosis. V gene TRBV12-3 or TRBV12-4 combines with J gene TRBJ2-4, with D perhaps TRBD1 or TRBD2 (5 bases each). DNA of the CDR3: TGTGCCAGCAGTTTAAGGGACCCAGCCAAAAACATTCAGTACTTC. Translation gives CASSLRDPAKNIQYF.